This T cell receptor (beta chain) was profiled in a study of T cells in pancreatic ductal adenocarcinoma. Overall study findings and caveats: The resected cohort was biased toward the minority with early-stage disease. Tumor-versus-blood clonality comparisons may be biased toward lower tumor diversity.

The selected patients with pancreatic ductal adenocarcinoma had surgery but no neoadjuvant therapy. A remark on this clone: Its antigen is still unknown.

Sequencing was performed with immunoSEQ multiplex PCR; in TCRdb, only in-frame clones are kept and a portion is missing. This sample yields some 16,000 clones, of which about 90% are seen a single time; roughly 0.91% belongs to the top ten. This TCR derives from a human donor with pancreatic ductal adenocarcinoma. Material for sequencing was PBMCs.

The CDR3 DNA follows: TGTGCCAGCAGGGCGGGGGGGCTGTACAATGAGCAGTTCTTC. This translates into CASRAGGLYNEQFF. The chain couples TRBV7-9 to TRBJ2-1; 9 bases match TRBD2. Germline loops: CDR1 SEHNR, CDR2 FQNEAQ (reference sequence). This CDR3 has 14 amino acids. V lost 6 bases to trimming and J lost 4 bases; unmatched junction nucleotides: 4. Supplemented by reference TRBV7-9 and TRBJ2-1, the full variable domain reads DTGVSQNPRHKITKRGQNVTFRCDPISEHNRLYWYRQTLGQGPEFLTYFQNEAQLEKSRLLSDRFSAERPKGSFSTLEIQRTEQGDSAMYLCASRAGGLYNEQFFGPGTRLTVL.